This is a list of T cell receptor beta chains from one sample in a study of response to subunit inactivated influenza vaccine. MiXCR, applied by TCRdb to the RT-PCR reads, yields one record per CDR3 protein. The sample has about 570,000 distinct CDR3 sequences, approximately 11% seen once. These records were also assigned to another study, of T cells expressing NK-cell markers.

The specimen was PBMCs from blood, collected on the day of vaccination. Receptor source: a man aged 50-60 years who received an inactivated influenza vaccine. The CDR3 runs from the conserved cysteine through the conserved F or W. The D gene is left open where the match is weak. The size entry is marked missing in some rows and otherwise reads once, few, many or a size class.

d_gene	v_gene	abundance	j_gene	CDR3aa	CDR3nt
TRBD2	TRBV2	few	TRBJ2-2	CASGLADHTGELFF	TGTGCCAGCGGGCTAGCGGACCACACCGGGGAGCTGTTTTTT
-	TRBV12-3/TRBV12-4	many	TRBJ2-2	CASSFGSSNTGELFF	TGTGCCAGCAGTTTCGGGAGTTCGAACACCGGGGAGCTGTTTTTT
-	TRBV7-9	-	TRBJ2-7	CASSLVGGRVYEQYF	TGTGCCAGCAGCTTAGTAGGAGGAAGGGTATACGAGCAGTACTTC
-	TRBV7-9	-	TRBJ2-2	CASGPIGGTGELFF	TGTGCCAGCGGACCTATAGGGGGCACCGGGGAGCTGTTTTTT
-	TRBV12-3/TRBV12-4	-	TRBJ1-5	CASSPSHLVSNHPQHF	TGTGCCAGCAGCCCATCCCACCTTGTTAGCAATCATCCCCAGCATTTT
TRBD1	TRBV20-1	-	TRBJ2-4	CSAPPGQGVDKNIQYF	TGCAGTGCTCCCCCGGGACAGGGTGTGGACAAAAACATTCAGTACTTC
TRBD1	TRBV11-2	many	TRBJ2-1	CASSLERNRDRNYNEQFF	TGTGCCAGCAGCTTAGAGAGGAACCGGGACAGGAACTACAATGAGCAGTTCTTC
-	TRBV28	-	TRBJ2-7	CASNSRRYEQYF	TGTGCCAGCAACTCTAGACGCTACGAGCAGTACTTC
-	TRBV6-2/TRBV6-3	few	TRBJ2-6	CASSSPYSGANVLTF	TGTGCCAGCAGTTCTCCTTACTCTGGGGCCAACGTCCTGACTTTC
TRBD2	TRBV6-1	-	TRBJ2-5	CASKAGGFQETQYF	TGTGCCAGCAAAGCGGGAGGCTTCCAAGAGACCCAGTACTTC
-	TRBV7-2	few	TRBJ1-6	CASSLVSGASPLHF	TGTGCCAGCAGCTTAGTATCCGGGGCTTCACCCCTCCACTTT
-	TRBV2	few	TRBJ2-1	CASSNTGFNEQFF	TGTGCCAGCAGTAATACAGGATTTAATGAGCAGTTCTTC
TRBD2	TRBV7-8	-	TRBJ2-1	CASSLVGGGANEQFF	TGTGCCAGCAGCTTAGTTGGCGGGGGGGCCAATGAGCAGTTCTTC
TRBD1	TRBV20-1	many	TRBJ2-4	CSALRDRVQNIQYF	TGCAGTGCTCTCCGGGACAGGGTGCAAAACATTCAGTACTTC
-	TRBV5-1	-	TRBJ2-3	CASSGGATDTQYF	TGCGCCAGCAGCGGCGGGGCCACAGATACGCAGTATTTT
-	TRBV14	few	TRBJ1-1	CASSQGHWNTEAFF	TGTGCCAGCAGCCAAGGCCACTGGAACACTGAAGCTTTCTTT
TRBD1	TRBV7-9	-	TRBJ2-7	CASSRETGSPYEQYF	TGTGCCAGCAGCCGTGAGACAGGGTCCCCCTACGAGCAGTACTTC
TRBD1	TRBV20-1	-	TRBJ1-2	CSATSTRDRPNYGYTF	TGCAGTGCCACTTCGACCCGGGACAGACCTAACTATGGCTACACCTTC
-	TRBV28	-	TRBJ2-1	CASTSLPSSSSYNEQFF	TGTGCCAGCACCTCCCTCCCAAGTTCGAGCTCCTACAATGAGCAGTTCTTC
TRBD2	TRBV2	-	TRBJ2-5	CASSFGRGLQETQYF	TGTGCCAGCAGCTTCGGGAGGGGCTTGCAAGAGACCCAGTACTTC
-	TRBV30	-	TRBJ2-1	CAWSDNSNEQFF	TGTGCCTGGAGTGACAACAGCAATGAGCAGTTCTTC
-	TRBV20-1	-	TRBJ2-1	CSARVPGGYNEQFF	TGCAGTGCTAGAGTCCCCGGAGGTTACAATGAGCAGTTCTTC
-	TRBV20-1	few	TRBJ1-2	CSARGLLPLGYTF	TGCAGTGCTAGAGGGTTGCTCCCCCTTGGCTACACCTTC
TRBD2	TRBV5-1	-	TRBJ2-5	CASSIVAGGPGETQYF	TGCGCCAGCAGCATAGTAGCGGGAGGGCCGGGAGAGACCCAGTACTTC
-	TRBV13	-	TRBJ2-1	CASSLIVSYNEQFF	TGTGCCAGCAGCCTCATAGTCTCGTACAATGAGCAGTTCTTC
-	TRBV7-9	few	TRBJ1-4	CASSLWEQGAEKLFF	TGTGCCAGCAGCCTCTGGGAACAGGGCGCTGAAAAACTGTTTTTT
-	TRBV12-3/TRBV12-4	-	TRBJ2-2	CASSLVNPHTGELFF	TGTGCCAGCAGTTTAGTAAACCCACACACCGGGGAGCTGTTTTTT
-	TRBV12-3/TRBV12-4	few	TRBJ2-5	CASSRPSLATGETQYF	TGTGCCAGCAGTCGTCCGAGTCTTGCTACTGGGGAGACCCAGTACTTC
-	TRBV6-1	many	TRBJ1-3	CASFPGQTSGNTIYF	TGTGCCAGCTTCCCGGGGCAGACCTCTGGAAACACCATATATTTT
TRBD2	TRBV18	-	TRBJ2-3	CASSVAGDSADTQYF	TGTGCCAGCTCCGTAGCGGGAGATAGTGCAGATACGCAGTATTTT
-	TRBV5-6	-	TRBJ1-2	CASSLAPAGDYGYTF	TGTGCCAGCAGCTTGGCACCCGCAGGGGATTATGGCTACACCTTC
TRBD1	TRBV6-1	few	TRBJ2-2	CASKRQGAQGELFF	TGTGCCAGCAAAAGACAGGGGGCGCAGGGGGAGCTGTTTTTT
-	TRBV4-3	many	TRBJ2-7	CASSQDRWTAYEQYF	TGCGCCAGCAGCCAAGATCGGTGGACAGCCTACGAGCAGTACTTC
TRBD2	TRBV28	few	TRBJ2-3	CASSSPLEAGGPGDTQYF	TGTGCCAGCAGTTCCCCCCTTGAAGCGGGGGGGCCGGGAGATACGCAGTATTTT
-	TRBV12-3/TRBV12-4	-	TRBJ2-5	CASSMEETQYF	TGTGCCAGCAGTATGGAAGAGACCCAGTACTTC
-	TRBV7-9	few	TRBJ2-7	CASSFVGTRETYEQYF	TGTGCCAGCAGTTTCGTGGGGACTCGGGAAACCTACGAGCAGTACTTC
-	TRBV20-1	few	TRBJ2-3	CSARDWASAGTDTQYF	TGCAGTGCTAGAGATTGGGCTAGCGCGGGCACAGATACGCAGTATTTT
TRBD1	TRBV29-1	few	TRBJ2-3	CSDGGQGLDTQYF	TGCAGCGATGGCGGACAGGGGTTGGATACGCAGTATTTT
-	TRBV7-9	few	TRBJ2-5	CASSTTFLRRELETQYF	TGTGCCAGCAGCACCACCTTTCTACGCCGGGAGTTGGAGACCCAGTACTTC
-	TRBV19	-	TRBJ2-7	CASSSAVDSYEQYF	TGTGCCAGTAGTTCGGCGGTCGATTCCTACGAGCAGTACTTC
-	TRBV24-1	-	TRBJ2-3	CATSDLLDTQYF	TGTGCCACCAGTGATTTGCTGGATACGCAGTATTTT
-	TRBV12-3/TRBV12-4	many	TRBJ2-1	CASRLLTFQQFF	TGTGCCAGCAGATTACTCACCTTCCAGCAGTTCTTC
-	TRBV9	few	TRBJ2-1	CASSVGQASSYNEQFF	TGTGCCAGCAGCGTAGGACAGGCGAGCTCCTACAATGAGCAGTTCTTC
TRBD1	TRBV5-1	few	TRBJ2-1	CASSTTGTVVPNEQFF	TGCGCCAGCAGCACGACCGGGACAGTAGTTCCCAATGAGCAGTTCTTC
-	TRBV7-9	-	TRBJ2-1	CASSSGPLVF	TGTGCCAGCAGCTCCGGGCCGCTGGTCTTC
TRBD2	TRBV4-1	-	TRBJ2-1	CASSHPLAGGPNWEQFF	TGCGCCAGCAGCCATCCACTAGCGGGGGGCCCCAATTGGGAGCAGTTCTTC
-	TRBV1	-	TRBJ2-1	CTLGGILGSPFPLCSYNEQFF	TGCACTCTTGGGGGAATTCTGGGCAGCCCCTTCCCACTGTGCTCCTACAATGAGCAGTTCTTC
TRBD2	TRBV10-3	-	TRBJ2-1	CAISEPGLGEGSYNEQFF	TGTGCCATCAGTGAGCCGGGACTAGGGGAGGGCTCCTACAATGAGCAGTTCTTC
-	TRBV4-3	-	TRBJ2-7	CASSQALVSSYEQYF	TGCGCCAGCAGCCAGGCATTGGTAAGCTCCTACGAGCAGTACTTC
-	TRBV7-2	-	TRBJ2-2	CASSPRRDVNTGELFF	TGTGCCAGCAGCCCACGGCGGGACGTCAACACCGGGGAGCTGTTTTTT
-	TRBV7-9	-	TRBJ2-1	CASRPDSSYNEQFF	TGTGCCAGCAGACCCGACAGCTCCTACAATGAGCAGTTCTTC
TRBD1	TRBV18	many	TRBJ2-2	CASSPPRQGGAGELFF	TGTGCCAGCTCACCTCCTCGACAGGGGGGCGCCGGGGAGCTGTTTTTT
-	TRBV29-1	-	TRBJ2-3	CSVGQLSTDTQYF	TGCAGCGTTGGACAGCTCAGCACAGATACGCAGTATTTT